This T cell receptor beta chain appears in the sequencing data of a study of blood T cell repertoires in COVID-19. Study context: The United States, Italy and Spain provided the acute and convalescent COVID-19 samples.

Per the germline V gene, CDR1 is MNHEY and CDR2 is SMNVEV (reference sequence). The CDR3 consists of 14 residues. Trimming left V 4 bases short and J 3 bases short, with 13 bases between. Data came from immunoSEQ multiplex PCR; TCRdb stores just in-frame clones and leaves some out. This table has about 89,000 clones, 82% appearing once. V is TRBV27 and J is TRBJ2-7, with D possibly being TRBD1 (6 bases). The sample was peripheral blood. The clonotype originates from a man between 65 and 79 years old with acute or convalescent COVID-19. The CDR3 reads CASSYNGQNYEQYF. The DNA for the CDR3 is TGTGCCAGCAGTTACAACGGACAGAACTACGAGCAGTACTTC.